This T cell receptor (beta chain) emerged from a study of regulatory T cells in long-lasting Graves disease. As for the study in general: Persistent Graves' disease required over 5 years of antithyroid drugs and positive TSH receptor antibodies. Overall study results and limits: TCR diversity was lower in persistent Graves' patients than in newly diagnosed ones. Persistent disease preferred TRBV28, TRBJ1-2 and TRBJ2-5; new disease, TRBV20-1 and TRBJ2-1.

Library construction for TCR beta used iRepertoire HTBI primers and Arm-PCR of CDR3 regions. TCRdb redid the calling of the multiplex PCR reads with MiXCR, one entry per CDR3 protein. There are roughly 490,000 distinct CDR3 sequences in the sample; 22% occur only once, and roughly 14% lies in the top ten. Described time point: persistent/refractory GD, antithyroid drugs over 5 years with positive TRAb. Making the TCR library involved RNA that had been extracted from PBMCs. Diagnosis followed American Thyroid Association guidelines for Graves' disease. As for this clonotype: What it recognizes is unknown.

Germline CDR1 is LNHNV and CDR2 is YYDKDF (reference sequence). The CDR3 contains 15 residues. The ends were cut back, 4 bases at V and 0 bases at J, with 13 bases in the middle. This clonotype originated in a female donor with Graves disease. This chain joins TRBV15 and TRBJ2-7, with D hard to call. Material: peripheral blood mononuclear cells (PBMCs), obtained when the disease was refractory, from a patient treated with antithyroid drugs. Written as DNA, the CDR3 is TGTGCCACCAGCACCAAGGGTCGGAGCTCCTACGAGCAGTACTTC. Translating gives CATSTKGRSSYEQYF.